The 5 T cell receptor beta chains below all came from one sample that was sequenced in a study of OX40 agonist ivuxolimab in advanced cancers. Libraries were made using the immunoSEQ multiplex PCR assay. Drawn from immuneACCESS, this table holds only the in-frame rearrangements with V and J called that TCRdb kept. Clones are partly lost; checked studies trace under half to an unresolved V gene and leave the rest unexplained. In all, the sample holds about 27,000 clones, and approximately 91% of those were seen once. The ten largest clonotypes hold 22% of the sample. The sample here was CD4+ or CD8+ T cells sorted from blood, taken in a trial of the OX40 agonist ivuxolimab. These TCRs come from an adult with an advanced solid tumor such as melanoma, head and neck, liver or kidney cancer.

This rearrangement joins TRBV7-6 to TRBJ2-5; 8 positions agree with TRBD2. The ends lost 5 bases at V and 5 bases at J; junction bases unmatched: 13. This CDR3 contains 16 residues. Germline values: CDR1 SGHVS, CDR2 FNYEAQ. CDR3 coding DNA: TGTGCCAGCAGCGAAAAAGCGGGAGTTATGCGGGAGACCCAGTACTTC. Translated, it gives CASSEKAGVMRETQYF.

The V gene is TRBV19, the J gene TRBJ2-2; TRBD2 is a possible D gene (5 bases). CDR3 size: 16 residues. CDR1 is LNHDA, CDR2 SQIVND, per germline (reference sequence). Trimming cost V 4 bases and J 4 bases, with 16 bases left between them. CDR3 nucleotide sequence: TGTGCCAGTAGTACTCCCCGGACCGCGGGCACCGGGGAGCTGTTTTTT. Its protein product is CASSTPRTAGTGELFF.

This clone is judged medium-sized. In the same sample, other DNA sequences code for this CDR3. The chain uses TRBV27 and TRBJ1-1; maybe TRBD1 (5 bases). Trimming shortened V by 8 bases and J by 6 bases, and 19 bases separated the two germline ends. Germline CDR1 is MNHEY and CDR2 is SMNVEV (reference sequence). The CDR3 has 14 residues. The CDR3 DNA sequence: TGTGCCAGCCGCATTGGGCAGGGTGTGCCTGAAGCTTTCTTT. Encoded protein: CASRIGQGVPEAFF.

Note on this clone: A read error is possible here, since a much larger clone lies one base away. At the DNA level, this CDR3 is encoded by other sequences in the same sample as well. The gene calls are TRBV9 and TRBJ2-3; D gene uncertain. This CDR3 is 15 amino acids long. Germline lookup yields CDR1 SGDLS and CDR2 YYNGEE. Between the trimmed V and J ends, which lost 4 bases and 0 bases, there was a span of 12 bases. Here the CDR3 reads CASSSWTASTDTQYF. CDR3 DNA: TGTGCCAGCAGCTCCTGGACCGCTAGCACAGATACGCAGTATTTT.

The V and J genes are TRBV6-4 and TRBJ1-1; a weak D match, TRBD1 (6 bases). Germline CDR1 MRHNA, CDR2 SNTAGT. Between the trimmed V and J ends, which lost 2 bases and 4 bases, there was a span of 11 bases. CDR3 size: 14 residues. This CDR3 is CASSDGGAGTEAFF. Here the CDR3 DNA reads TGTGCCAGCAGTGACGGGGGGGCTGGCACTGAAGCTTTCTTT.